The rows below give T cell receptor beta chains drawn from one sample of a study of shared clonotypes between healthy human individuals. Assay used: immunoSEQ multiplex PCR; TCRdb lists only in-frame clones, some missing. The sample lists approximately 600,000 clones; approximately 96% were seen once. What was sequenced was naive CD8+ T cells sorted from blood. The source is a woman aged 25-40 years in good health. Each CDR3 is given with its conserved first and last residue. A D gene is named only where the DNA matches it firmly.

J	D	length	V	CDR3	DNA
TRBJ2-7	TRBD2	15	TRBV9	CASSPGREGTYEQYF	TGTGCCAGCAGCCCCGGGCGGGAGGGGACCTACGAGCAGTACTTC
TRBJ2-1	.	15	TRBV7-9	CASSLVQGSLDEQFF	TGTGCCAGCAGCTTAGTGCAGGGGAGCTTGGATGAGCAGTTCTTC
TRBJ2-3	.	15	TRBV9	CASSVGRSSPDTQYF	TGTGCCAGCAGCGTAGGTAGGAGTTCTCCAGATACGCAGTATTTT
TRBJ2-1	.	15	TRBV7-8	CASSHLGGAVDEQFF	TGTGCCAGCAGCCACTTGGGGGGGGCGGTGGATGAGCAGTTCTTC
TRBJ2-1	.	13	TRBV6-4	CASSDSISNEQFF	TGTGCCAGCAGTGACTCGATAAGTAATGAGCAGTTCTTC
TRBJ2-7	TRBD2	17	TRBV29-1	CSVDLAGGSAKVGEQYF	TGCAGCGTTGATCTAGCGGGAGGCTCGGCCAAAGTGGGCGAGCAGTACTTC
TRBJ1-4	.	14	TRBV28	CASSSGDSDEKLFF	TGTGCCAGCAGTTCAGGGGATTCGGATGAAAAACTGTTTTTT
TRBJ2-2	.	15	TRBV9	CASSQGGTYTGELFF	TGTGCCAGCAGCCAAGGGGGGACATACACCGGGGAGCTGTTTTTT
TRBJ2-2	.	14	TRBV7-2	CASSLVGYGGELFF	TGTGCCAGCAGCTTAGTAGGGTACGGCGGGGAGCTGTTTTTT
TRBJ1-2	TRBD1	15	TRBV9	CASSGTGVPSYGYTF	TGTGCCAGCAGCGGTACAGGGGTCCCGAGCTATGGCTACACCTTC
TRBJ2-1	.	14	TRBV27	CASSFRMARDEQFF	TGTGCCAGCAGTTTCCGTATGGCGCGGGATGAGCAGTTCTTC